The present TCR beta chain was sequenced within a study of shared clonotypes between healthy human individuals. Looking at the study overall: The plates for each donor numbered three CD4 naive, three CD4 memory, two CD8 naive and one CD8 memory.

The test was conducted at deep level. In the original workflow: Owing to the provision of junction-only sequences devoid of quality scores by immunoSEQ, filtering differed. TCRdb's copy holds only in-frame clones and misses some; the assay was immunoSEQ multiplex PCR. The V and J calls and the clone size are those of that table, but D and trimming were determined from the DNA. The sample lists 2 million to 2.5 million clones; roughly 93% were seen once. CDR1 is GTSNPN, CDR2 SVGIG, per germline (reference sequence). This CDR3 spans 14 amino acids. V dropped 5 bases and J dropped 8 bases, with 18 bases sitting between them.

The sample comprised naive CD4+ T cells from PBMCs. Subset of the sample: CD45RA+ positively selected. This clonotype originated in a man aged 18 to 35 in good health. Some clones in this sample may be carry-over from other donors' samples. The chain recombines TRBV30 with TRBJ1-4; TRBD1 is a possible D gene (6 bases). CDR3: CAWGLGGAWEKLFF. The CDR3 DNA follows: TGTGCCTGGGGACTAGGGGGGGCTTGGGAAAAACTGTTTTTT.